This paragraph reports one TCR beta chain. Its specificity is unknown. MiXCR was run by TCRdb on the reads, yielding one entry per CDR3 protein. This table holds roughly 280,000 distinct CDR3 sequences, around 9% found once. The CDR3 runs 14 residues. V was clipped by 6 bases and J by 7 bases; unmatched bases: 5. Looked up from germline, CDR1 is WNHNN and CDR2 is SYGVQD (reference sequence). These data belong to a study of T cell repertoires in cytomegalovirus infection. Study conclusions and caveats: Carriers of CMV and the relevant HLA type were discriminated by public TCR beta frequency.

This chain uses TRBV10-1 with TRBJ2-7, with 14 bases that match TRBD2. Sequencing was done on a sample of PBMCs. The TCR originated in a human donor in good health (CMV status not recorded). Some clones in this sample may be carry-over from other donors' samples. The CDR3 reads CASRGLAGVGEQYF. The CDR3 DNA sequence: TGCGCCAGCAGGGGACTAGCGGGAGTTGGGGAGCAGTACTTC.